The 27 T cell receptor beta chains below all came from one sample that was sequenced in a study of cytomegalovirus exposure and HLA in healthy donors. Researchers ran the PCR with 60 Vbeta and 13 Jbeta primers. Produced via immunoSEQ multiplex PCR; TCRdb's table is partial and in-frame only. The sample lists about 120,000 clones; roughly a tenth were seen once. Input material: PBMCs. The receptors stem from a man aged 30 to 39 in good health and CMV-seronegative.

The rearrangement links TRBV6-5 to TRBJ1-2; D remains ambiguous. The CDR3 covers 13 residues. The germline V gene has CDR1 MNHEY and CDR2 SVGAGI. Trimming shortened V by 0 bases and J by 3 bases, and 5 bases separated the two germline ends. Here the CDR3 DNA reads TGTGCCAGCAGTTACTCGGAGTACTATGGCTACACCTTC. This codes for CASSYSEYYGYTF.

The chain uses TRBV27 and TRBJ2-5; 10 nucleotides match TRBD2. V lost 6 bases to trimming and J lost 0 bases; unmatched junction nucleotides: 4. Germline V gives CDR1 MNHEY, CDR2 SMNVEV (reference sequence). The CDR3 has 15 amino acids. CDR3 sequence (DNA): TGTGCCAGCAGCCGGACTAGCGGACACCAAGAGACCCAGTACTTC. The encoded protein is CASSRTSGHQETQYF.

The CDR3 reads CASSFTGGIQETQYF. In nucleotides, the CDR3 is TGTGCCAGCAGTTTTACGGGGGGCATCCAAGAGACCCAGTACTTC. The J gene is TRBJ2-5, the V gene TRBV7-2, with D possibly being TRBD2 (7 bases). Trimming removed 6 bases from V and 1 base from J, with 15 bases in between. The V gene's germline CDR1 is SGHTA and CDR2 FQGNSA. The CDR3 is 15 residues long.

V usage is TRBV19 and J usage is TRBJ2-1, with 11 positions matching TRBD1. The CDR3 contains 16 residues. V dropped 1 base and J dropped 3; count of bases not matched to a gene: 2. The germline CDR1 and CDR2 sequences are LNHDA and SQIVND (reference sequence). The chain's CDR3 is CASSIGTGGLYNEQFF. The DNA of the CDR3 is TGTGCCAGTAGTATAGGGACAGGGGGCCTCTACAATGAGCAGTTCTTC.

In this sample, this clone turned up a few times. The chain employs TRBV30 and TRBJ2-1; 9 nucleotides agree with TRBD2. In germline, CDR1 is GTSNPN, CDR2 SVGIG (reference sequence). Unmatched junction bases numbered 11, after V lost 5 bases and J lost 3 bases. This CDR3 has 16 residues. The CDR3 region has the DNA TGTGCCTGGCGTTCCAGACTAGCGGAAGACTACAATGAGCAGTTCTTC. Its translation: CAWRSRLAEDYNEQFF.

The J gene is TRBJ2-7, the V gene TRBV6-6, with 8 bases identical to TRBD2. V gave up 4 bases and J gave up 3 bases; unmatched junction bases: 11. The CDR3 sequence is 16 residues long. Germline V gene sequence: CDR1 MNHNY, CDR2 SVGAGI (reference sequence). The CDR3 DNA follows: TGTGCCAGCAGTTCCGGACTAGCCCTTTATTTCTACGAGCAGTACTTC. Its translation: CASSSGLALYFYEQYF.

This clone was recorded a few times. CDR3 in amino acids: CASSSRTGRLYNSPLHF. Here the CDR3 DNA reads TGTGCCAGCAGTTCTCGGACAGGGCGTCTCTATAATTCACCCCTCCACTTT. The chain recombines TRBV27 with TRBJ1-6, with 8 bases fitting TRBD1. CDR3 length: 17 residues. V lost 4 bases to trimming and J lost 3 bases; unmatched junction nucleotides: 8. Germline V gene data show CDR1 as MNHEY and CDR2 as SMNVEV (reference sequence).

A single count supports this clone. This rearrangement joins TRBV29-1 to TRBJ1-1; no clear D. There are 14 residues in the CDR3. V was pared by 7 bases and J by 1 base, with 16 bases between. Germline-derived CDR1 and CDR2 are SQVTM and ANQGSEA. In DNA, the CDR3 is TGCAGCGGATTTGGTGGGCAGTCGAACACTGAAGCTTTCTTT. This codes for CSGFGGQSNTEAFF.

This clone was seen more than once but under ten times. The chain carries TRBV30 and TRBJ2-1, with 10 bases lining up with TRBD1. The V gene end was trimmed by 8 bases and the J gene end by 1 base; junction bases not matched to a gene: 2. Per germline, CDR1 GTSNPN and CDR2 SVGIG (reference sequence). CDR3 length: 13 residues. The CDR3 here is CARGQGSYNEQFF. Written as DNA, the CDR3 is TGTGCCCGGGGACAGGGGTCCTACAATGAGCAGTTCTTC. Combining the CDR3 with reference TRBV30 and TRBJ2-1 gives the whole variable domain SQTIHQWPATLVQPVGSPLSLECTVEGTSNPNLYWYRQAAGRGLQLLFYSVGIGQISSEVPQNLSASRPQDRQFILSSKKLLLSDSGFYLCARGQGSYNEQFFGPGTRLTVL.

This clone was observed a handful of times. The chain recombines TRBV6-5 with TRBJ1-5; D is undetermined. The V gene's germline CDR1 is MNHEY and CDR2 SVGAGI. The CDR3 length is 15 residues. V lost 7 bases to trimming and J lost 7 bases, with 20 bases between them. CDR3 residues: CASTDPRRSRQPQHF. CDR3 bases: TGTGCCAGCACTGACCCCCGTCGGAGCCGACAGCCCCAGCATTTT.

The rearrangement uses TRBV9 and TRBJ2-3; D is unresolved. The length of the CDR3 is 13 residues. Looked up from germline, CDR1 is SGDLS and CDR2 is YYNGEE. Trimming removed 1 base at V and 3 bases at J, with 6 bases between. The CDR3 nucleotides are TGTGCCAGCAGCGTAACCGGGACAGATACGCAGTATTTT. It yields the protein CASSVTGTDTQYF.

This clone was counted a few times. This sequence joins TRBV7-2 and TRBJ1-1; 8 nucleotides align to TRBD1. V was pared by 4 bases and J by 7 bases, with 5 bases of the junction left unmatched. CDR1 SGHTA and CDR2 FQGNSA come from the germline V gene. The CDR3 length is 13 residues. In DNA, the CDR3 is TGTGCCAGCAGCTCCGGACAGGGAGTTGAAGCTTTCTTT. Amino acid sequence: CASSSGQGVEAFF.

The V gene is TRBV5-1, the J gene TRBJ2-7; D gene ambiguous. The CDR3 covers 16 residues. The V end was cut by 3 bases, the J end by 2 bases, with 18 bases between. Germline CDR1 reads SGHRS; CDR2 reads YFSETQ. The CDR3 loop is CASSSLTRALAYEQYF. The CDR3 DNA reads as TGCGCCAGCAGCTCACTGACTCGTGCTCTGGCCTACGAGCAGTACTTC.

The V gene is TRBV9, the J gene TRBJ2-3; D not certain. The V gene's germline CDR1 is SGDLS and CDR2 YYNGEE. V lost 0 bases and J lost 5, with 4 bases in between. The CDR3 runs to 12 residues. This CDR3 reads CASSVGLDTQYF. The DNA for the CDR3 is TGTGCCAGCAGCGTAGGGCTAGATACGCAGTATTTT.

The sample holds a few counts of this clone. At one of its ends the junction is not consistent with the germline gene, which may arise from a read error. The V and J genes are TRBV11-2 and TRBJ2-7, with D possibly being TRBD1 (5 bases). CDR1 is SGHAT, CDR2 FQNNGV, per germline. The CDR3 runs to 13 residues. CDR3 residues: CASTLRGFLEQYF. DNA of the CDR3: TGTGCCAGCACCTTAAGGGGATTCCTCGAGCAGTACTTC.

There are a few counts of this clone. The chain uses TRBV9 and TRBJ2-1; D might be TRBD2 (5 bases). The CDR3 is made up of 20 amino acids. CDR1 and CDR2 from the germline V gene are SGDLS and YYNGEE. V lost 0 bases and J 0 bases, leaving 22 bases between the germline ends. This CDR3 is CASSVAVGFERKSSYNEQFF. The CDR3 bases are TGTGCCAGCAGCGTAGCAGTCGGCTTTGAGCGGAAGAGCTCCTACAATGAGCAGTTCTTC. The full variable domain, in which reference TRBV9 and TRBJ2-1 provide the parts outside the CDR3, is DSGVTQTPKHLITATGQRVTLRCSPRSGDLSVYWYQQSLDQGLQFLIQYYNGEERAKGNILERFSAQQFPDLHSELNLSSLELGDSALYFCASSVAVGFERKSSYNEQFFGPGTRLTVL.

The gene calls are TRBV15 and TRBJ2-7; D gene unclear. The CDR3 length is 15 residues. V was shortened by 0 bases and J by 4 bases, with 13 bases between the two germline ends. The germline CDR1 and CDR2 sequences are LNHNV and YYDKDF (reference sequence). The CDR3 protein is CATSRDLVRPYEQYF. The CDR3 DNA reads as TGTGCCACCAGCAGAGATCTTGTCAGGCCTTACGAGCAGTACTTC.

This clone occurred a few times. V and J are TRBV7-2 and TRBJ1-3, with TRBD1 identical over 11 bases. V trimming: 5 bases; J trimming: 3 bases; junction bases outside the gene matches: 6. The CDR3 loop spans 16 amino acids. Germline lookup yields CDR1 SGHTA and CDR2 FQGNSA. The CDR3 coding sequence is TGTGCCAGCAGCGTACGGACAGGGGGCTTTGGAAACACCATATATTTT. It specifies CASSVRTGGFGNTIYF.

This clone was picked up a small number of times. CDR3 sequence: CAWSGPRAGNEKLFF. The CDR3 coding sequence is TGTGCCTGGAGTGGGCCGCGGGCTGGAAATGAAAAACTGTTTTTT. The chain joins TRBV30 to TRBJ1-4; no clear D. The CDR3 extends over 15 amino acids. The ends were cut back, 1 base at V and 5 bases at J, with 14 bases in the middle. Germline values: CDR1 GTSNPN, CDR2 SVGIG (reference sequence).

This clone was seen a handful of times. The V and J genes are TRBV19 and TRBJ2-2; maybe TRBD2 (5 bases). Germline CDR1 LNHDA, CDR2 SQIVND (reference sequence). The CDR3 is 12 amino acids. V lost 6 bases to trimming and J lost 6 bases, with 8 bases between them. CDR3 coding DNA: TGTGCCAGTAGCCCCGGGGCCGGGGAGCTGTTTTTT. As protein: CASSPGAGELFF. Full variable domain (outside the CDR3, taken from reference TRBV19 and TRBJ2-2): DGGITQSPKYLFRKEGQNVTLSCEQNLNHDAMYWYRQDPGQGLRLIYYSQIVNDFQKGDIAEGYSVSREKKESFPLTVTSAQKNPTAFYLCASSPGAGELFFGEGSRLTVL.

V usage is TRBV11-2 and J usage is TRBJ2-5; 10 nucleotides match TRBD1. Looked up from germline, CDR1 is SGHAT and CDR2 is FQNNGV. The CDR3 runs to 16 residues. The J segment lost 5 bases and the V segment lost 3 bases, leaving 9 bases of the junction unmatched. CDR3 loop: CASSFRRGTGVETQYF. The CDR3 DNA follows: TGTGCCAGCAGCTTCCGTCGGGGGACAGGGGTCGAGACCCAGTACTTC.

This clone occurred once. The chain recombines TRBV18 with TRBJ2-4, with D maybe TRBD2 (5 bases). In germline, CDR1 is KGHSH, CDR2 LQKENI. CDR3 length: 15 amino acids. The V and J ends lost 3 bases and 0 bases respectively, with 9 bases between them. Here the CDR3 reads CASSPEELAKNIQYF. CDR3 in DNA: TGTGCCAGCTCACCGGAGGAACTAGCCAAAAACATTCAGTACTTC.

V gene TRBV14 combines with J gene TRBJ1-1; D gene unclear. This CDR3 has 13 amino acids. CDR1 and CDR2 from the germline V gene are SGHDN and FVKESK. V lost 4 bases and J lost 4, with 10 bases in between. As DNA, the CDR3 is TGTGCCAGCAGCCGGTCGTTCGGCACTGAAGCTTTCTTT. It encodes CASSRSFGTEAFF.

This clone showed up just a few times. This chain joins TRBV25-1 and TRBJ2-3, with D perhaps TRBD2 (5 bases). Germline V CDR1 and CDR2: MGHDK, SYGVNS. Trimming pared 6 bases from V and 4 bases from J, leaving 8 bases between. The CDR3 is 12 residues long. CDR3 region: CASSGVPDTQYF. Here the CDR3 DNA reads TGTGCCAGCAGCGGGGTCCCAGATACGCAGTATTTT.

The rearrangement joins TRBV5-1 to TRBJ2-7, with 11 nucleotides matching TRBD2. The CDR3 has 19 amino acids. With 0 bases clipped from V and 5 bases from J, the junction kept 16 bases outside the gene matches. Germline V gene sequence: CDR1 SGHRS, CDR2 YFSETQ. The CDR3 loop is CASSLAKWELAGVGNEQYF. CDR3 nucleotide sequence: TGCGCCAGCAGCTTGGCTAAATGGGAACTAGCGGGAGTAGGCAACGAGCAGTACTTC.

This clone was seen more than once but under ten times. V and J are TRBV15 and TRBJ2-7; possibly TRBD1 for D (5 bases). This CDR3 is 12 amino acids long. Germline CDR1 is LNHNV and CDR2 is YYDKDF (reference sequence). Trimming shortened V by 1 base and J by 6 bases, and 7 bases separated the two germline ends. The CDR3 reads CATSRVRGEQYF. In DNA, the CDR3 is TGTGCCACCAGCAGAGTTAGGGGCGAGCAGTACTTC.

The CDR3 nucleotides read TGCGCCAGCAGCCAAGATGCGGAGGGCAGGGGGAACATTCAGTACTTC. Protein product: CASSQDAEGRGNIQYF. The chain links TRBV4-1 to TRBJ2-4; D possibly corresponds to TRBD1 (7 bases). From germline, CDR1 is MGHRA and CDR2 YSYEKL. This CDR3 contains 16 residues. V was cut by 0 bases and J by 7 bases, with 16 bases left in between.